This TCR beta chain was documented in a study of monozygotic twins with inflammatory bowel disease. The study's findings and limits: IBD-affected twins scored below their healthy co-twins in TCRbeta diversity (inverse Simpson). Separate T cell subtypes could not be resolved from one another. Findings did not support one strong IBD-associated signal or clonotype.

Germline V lookup: CDR1 MDHEN, CDR2 SYDVKM. CDR3 length: 14 amino acids. After re-calling the 5' RACE reads, TCRdb lists one entry per CDR3 protein, DNA absent. The sample has approximately 400,000 distinct CDR3 sequences; the top ten hold 2% to 2.5%. Regarding this clonotype: Its antigen is unknown.

This chain joins TRBV28 and TRBJ2-7; the D call of TRBD1 rests on TCRdb alone, since no DNA is present to check it. The sequencing sample was made of blood. This TCR was recovered from a human donor with ulcerative colitis or Crohn's disease, or a healthy co-twin of an affected twin (not recorded which). CDR3 sequence reads: CASSTAGQPYEQYF.